This record looks at one T cell receptor beta chain sequence and its context. Its antigen is unknown. The sample originates from a study of cytomegalovirus exposure and HLA in healthy donors. Findings and caveats of the study: V- and J-gene trimming in TCR beta was tied to a missense DCLRE1C variant by an analysis performed later.

This CDR3 comprises 12 residues. Germline CDR1 MDHEN, CDR2 SYDVKM. Trimming removed 2 bases from V and 12 bases from J; junction bases left unmatched: 4. In the PCR, 60 Vbeta and 13 Jbeta primers were used. Method: immunoSEQ multiplex PCR; TCRdb's copy keeps in-frame clones and lacks some. The sample yields nearly 200,000 clones, about three quarters seen once. The TCR comes from a woman between 25 and 40 years old in good health and CMV-seropositive. The chain couples TRBV28 to TRBJ1-5; TRBD1 matches 7 bases. Material for sequencing was PBMCs. For the CDR3, the DNA is TGTGCCAGCAGTTTAGAGGGGGCTATCCAGCATTTT. Protein: CASSLEGAIQHF.